A selection of T cell receptor beta chains follows, all from one sample in a study of identical twins. One entry per CDR3 protein, called by TCRdb with MiXCR from the 5' RACE reads. The sample lists approximately 890,000 distinct CDR3 sequences; around an eighth were seen once. Another study also made use of these data, one on yellow fever vaccine responses in identical twins.

The source material was PBMCs. The receptor source for this set is a woman aged 18-29 years in good health. Each CDR3 is given with its conserved first and last residue. A D gene is named only where the DNA matches it firmly. Some rows mark clone size as missing; the rest say once, few, many or name a class of expanded clone.

J gene | D gene | V gene | clone size | CDR3 protein | CDR3 DNA
TRBJ2-1 | TRBD2 | TRBV20-1 | few | CSARVAGIEYNEQFF | TGCAGTGCTAGAGTAGCGGGGATCGAGTACAATGAGCAGTTCTTC
TRBJ2-7 | - | TRBV7-8 | many | CASSLTQPNAYEQYF | TGTGCCAGCAGCTTAACACAGCCGAACGCCTACGAGCAGTACTTC
TRBJ2-1 | TRBD2 | TRBV20-1 | many | CSAPLAGNNEQFF | TGCAGTGCACCCCTAGCGGGAAACAATGAGCAGTTCTTC
TRBJ2-2 | TRBD1 | TRBV7-3 | few | CASSYDRGPVGELFF | TGTGCCAGCAGCTACGACAGGGGGCCGGTCGGGGAGCTGTTTTTT
TRBJ2-1 | - | TRBV7-7 | - | CASSLRAARSYNEQFF | TGTGCCAGCAGCTTAAGGGCGGCTCGCTCCTACAATGAGCAGTTCTTC
TRBJ2-1 | - | TRBV12-5 | few | CASGLPPLEQFF | TGTGCTAGTGGTTTGCCTCCGTTGGAGCAGTTCTTC
TRBJ1-1 | - | TRBV5-6 | few | CASSLVASFQEAFF | TGTGCCAGCAGCTTGGTGGCTAGTTTTCAGGAAGCTTTCTTT
TRBJ2-1 | TRBD2 | TRBV12-3/TRBV12-4 | - | CASRSSGREDEQFF | TGTGCCAGCAGATCTAGCGGGAGGGAGGATGAGCAGTTCTTC
TRBJ2-7 | TRBD2 | TRBV15 | few | CATSTPGLDYEQYF | TGTGCCACCAGCACGCCGGGACTAGACTACGAGCAGTACTTC
TRBJ2-1 | TRBD2 | TRBV28 | many | CASSLTSGRYEQFF | TGTGCCAGCAGTTTAACTAGCGGGCGCTATGAGCAGTTCTTC